The clone carrying this TCR beta chain was counted a single time. Antigen unknown. The sample comes from a study of OX40 agonist ivuxolimab in advanced cancers. Findings and caveats of the study: Also showing low normalized T-cell clonal expansion were some of the nonresponders. Clonal expansion was seen in CD4+ and CD8+ blood T cells by week 6 at 0.1 to 3.0 mg/kg. The study found that CD8+ T cells averaged more expanded clones than CD4+.

The sampling schedule covered blood at baseline, cycle 4 day 1, and cycle 7 day 1. Per germline, CDR1 SGHRS and CDR2 YFSETQ. Trimming stripped 5 bases from V and 4 bases from J, with 12 bases between. The CDR3 is made up of 13 amino acids. Produced via immunoSEQ multiplex PCR; TCRdb's table is partial and in-frame only. This table holds tens of thousands of clones, more than 85% found once. Sequencing used CD4+ or CD8+ T cells sorted from blood, obtained in a trial of the OX40 agonist ivuxolimab. The chain uses TRBV5-1 and TRBJ2-5; perhaps TRBD2 as D (5 bases). The TCR originated in an adult with an advanced solid tumor such as melanoma, head and neck, liver or kidney cancer. CDR3 amino acids: CASRLTGRETQYF. In DNA, the CDR3 is TGCGCCAGCAGACTGACGGGGAGAGAGACCCAGTACTTC.